The clone carrying this T cell receptor (beta chain) was counted at least ten times. These data originate in a study of neurological immune-mediated disorders. Each CDR3 protein gets one entry after TCRdb re-called the 5' RACE reads with MiXCR. The sample lists under 45,000 distinct CDR3 sequences, 2.5% seen once, with less than 2.5% in the top ten. The CDR3 is made up of 14 amino acids. V was trimmed by 1 base and J by 9 bases, leaving 16 bases between them. This TCR derives from a man between 45 and 60 years old with multiple sclerosis. The chain is built from TRBV12-3 or TRBV12-4 and TRBJ2-7; possibly TRBD1 for D (6 bases). Sequencing was done on a sample of PBMCs. CDR3 DNA sequence: TGTGCCAGCAGTTTAGTCGGGACACCCTTCGCGCAGTACTTC. Translation gives CASSLVGTPFAQYF.